The 5 T cell receptor beta chains presented below share a single source sample, sequenced in a study of CD8+CD57+ T cells in acquired aplastic anemia. Those patients picked for sequencing had displayed CD8+CD57+ cell expansion on flow cytometry. Profiling that covered TCR beta VDJ and CDR3 relied on genomic DNA as its template. TCRdb reprocessed the reads via MiXCR and lists one record per CDR3 protein. The table lists approximately 300,000 distinct CDR3 sequences, 45% to 65% of them singletons. Sequencing was done on a sample of sorted CD4+, CD8+, or CD8+CD57+ T cells (not recorded which) from PBMCs. The receptor source for this set is a human donor with aplastic anemia.

With respect to this clonotype: One end of the junction varies from germline; a read error may be responsible. Here the CDR3 reads CASSPNTGTGAFF. The CDR3 DNA is TGTGCCAGCAGCCCCAACACAGGGACTGGAGCTTTCTTT. The rearrangement links TRBV7-6 to TRBJ1-1, with D possibly TRBD1 on 6 matching bases. Germline CDR1 SGHVS, CDR2 FNYEAQ. CDR3 length: 13 amino acids.

This chain connects TRBV20-1 to TRBJ2-5; 11 bases match TRBD2. The germline CDR1 and CDR2 sequences are DFQATT and SNEGSKA (reference sequence). This CDR3 is 16 amino acids long. V trimming: 3 bases; J trimming: 5 bases; junction bases outside the gene matches: 11. Here the CDR3 reads CSASDDSGRAGETQYF. CDR3 DNA: TGCAGTGCTAGTGACGATAGCGGGAGGGCCGGGGAGACCCAGTACTTC.

The chain joins TRBV2 to TRBJ1-1; 9 positions agree with TRBD1. CDR1 SNHLY and CDR2 FYNNEI come from the germline V gene. There are 15 residues in the CDR3. V was pared by 10 bases and J by 5 bases, with 14 bases of the junction left unmatched. The DNA of the CDR3 is TGTGCCACTGGTACAGACAGGGGGGATTGGACTGAAGCTTTCTTT. It encodes CATGTDRGDWTEAFF.

This rearrangement joins TRBV5-4 to TRBJ2-5; 8 bases align to TRBD2. Germline V lookup: CDR1 SGHNT, CDR2 YYREEE (reference sequence). Losses at the gene ends were 4 bases for V and 1 base for J; bases not matched to a gene: 6. This CDR3 contains 15 residues. The CDR3 nucleotides are TGTGCCAGCAGCCTAAAACTAGCGGTCCAAGAGACCCAGTACTTC. Translation gives CASSLKLAVQETQYF.

This clonotype turned up a few times. The CDR3 DNA sequence: TGTGCCATCAGTGGGACAGGGTCGGATGGCTACACCTTC. The encoded protein is CAISGTGSDGYTF. This chain connects TRBV10-3 to TRBJ1-2; 8 nucleotides agree with TRBD1. The CDR3 loop spans 13 amino acids. The trim removed 4 bases at V and 6 bases at J, leaving 4 bases unmatched. Germline assignment: CDR1 ENHRY and CDR2 SYGVKD.